The 10 T cell receptor beta chains below were found in one sample sequenced in a study of vaccination and CD4 T cells after COVID-19. Treatment reported: roughly 10-day PBMC culture with coronavirus spike peptide pools or control peptides (ViraFEST assay). CD4+ T cells that had been cultured provided DNA sequenced with the Oncomine TCR Beta short-read assay. TCRdb reprocessed the PCR reads via MiXCR and lists one record per CDR3 protein. The sample records 10,000 to 15,000 distinct CDR3 sequences, 44% being singletons. Which antigens these TCRs recognize remains unknown. The sample consisted of CD4+ T cells from blood, cultured in vitro. These receptors all stem from a human donor who had recovered from COVID-19.

This clonotype was counted only a few times. The chain uses TRBV29-1 and TRBJ1-1, with D possibly TRBD1 on 6 matching bases. The CDR3 runs to 15 residues. The germline V gene encodes CDR1 SQVTM and CDR2 ANQGSEA. The CDR3 loop reads CSVTGRRRMNTEAFF. In DNA form, the CDR3 reads TGCAGTGTTACAGGGAGACGTAGAATGAACACTGAAGCTTTCTTT.

The rearrangement joins TRBV5-4 to TRBJ2-1, with TRBD2 identical over 16 bases. V was clipped by 2 bases and J by 7 bases; unmatched bases: 6. CDR1 is SGHNT, CDR2 YYREEE, per germline (reference sequence). The CDR3 has 17 amino acids. The CDR3 reads CASSLGTSGRARNEQFF. CDR3 in DNA: TGTGCCAGCAGCTTAGGGACTAGCGGGAGGGCCCGGAATGAGCAGTTCTTC.

This clonotype was detected a few times. The chain recombines TRBV30 with TRBJ1-1; 9 positions match TRBD1. The CDR3 length is 14 residues. J was trimmed by 8 bases and V by 2 bases; bases with no gene match: 9. Germline lookup yields CDR1 GTSNPN and CDR2 SVGIG (reference sequence). CDR3 sequence: CAWSLDRGSSEAFF. In DNA form, the CDR3 reads TGTGCCTGGAGTTTAGACAGGGGGAGTTCCGAAGCTTTCTTT.

This clonotype was seen more than once but under ten times. V usage is TRBV7-2 and J usage is TRBJ1-2; TRBD1 is a possible D gene (6 bases). The germline V gene has CDR1 SGHTA and CDR2 FQGNSA. The CDR3 has 16 amino acids. The V end was cut by 5 bases, the J end by 4 bases, with 20 bases between. The CDR3 DNA reads TGTGCCAGCAGCCTATCCCGACAGGACAGTACCTATGGCTACACCTTC. Translating gives CASSLSRQDSTYGYTF. Full variable domain (missing parts from reference TRBV7-2 and TRBJ1-2): GAGVSQSPSNKVTEKGKDVELRCDPISGHTALYWYRQSLGQGLEFLIYFQGNSAPDKSGLPSDRFSAERTGGSVSTLTIQRTQQEDSAVYLCASSLSRQDSTYGYTFGSGTRLTVV.

The chain employs TRBV2 and TRBJ1-3; D is uncertain. CDR1 and CDR2 (germline): SNHLY, FYNNEI. The CDR3 runs 15 residues. Trimming removed 4 bases at V and 4 bases at J, with 14 bases between. CDR3 sequence: CASSGAALPGNTIYF. DNA for the CDR3: TGTGCCAGCAGTGGGGCGGCCCTTCCCGGAAACACCATATATTTT.

The V call is TRBV28, the J call TRBJ1-1, with 9 bases matching TRBD1. V shed 5 bases and J 3 bases; nucleotides not matched to a gene: 4. The CDR3 has 14 amino acids. CDR1 and CDR2 (germline): MDHEN, SYDVKM. CDR3 bases: TGTGCCAGCAGTACAGGGGGCTTTTACACTGAAGCTTTCTTT. This gives the protein CASSTGGFYTEAFF.

This clonotype was counted between two and nine times. The V gene is TRBV7-8, the J gene TRBJ2-5, with D possibly TRBD2 on 5 matching bases. This CDR3 contains 13 residues. V lost 4 bases to trimming and J lost 5 bases, with 11 bases between them. In germline, CDR1 is SGHVS, CDR2 FQNEAQ. Here the CDR3 reads CASSSQRGETQYF. The CDR3 DNA reads as TGTGCCAGCAGCTCCCAACGGGGTGAGACCCAGTACTTC.

V and J are TRBV7-8 and TRBJ1-2; D unresolved. The CDR3 spans 15 residues. CDR1 is SGHVS, CDR2 FQNEAQ, per germline. V lost 4 bases to trimming and J lost 4 bases, with 16 bases between them. CDR3 amino acids: CASSSGVGGVYGYTF. In DNA, the CDR3 is TGTGCCAGCAGCTCCGGGGTGGGTGGCGTCTATGGCTACACCTTC.

The V gene is TRBV11-3, the J gene TRBJ2-3, with D possibly TRBD1 on 5 matching bases. The germline V gene encodes CDR1 SGHNT and CDR2 YENEEA. Trimming took off 0 bases at V and 1 base at J, with 11 bases between the two ends. The CDR3 has 16 amino acids. CDR3 residues: CASSLESGPRTDTQYF. Here the CDR3 DNA reads TGTGCCAGCAGCTTAGAATCAGGGCCACGCACAGATACGCAGTATTTT.

The gene calls are TRBV4-3 and TRBJ1-4; D is uncertain. V was pared by 1 base and J by 6 bases, with 15 bases between. This CDR3 is 16 amino acids long. The germline CDR1 and CDR2 sequences are LGHNA and YSLEER. CDR3: CASSQAIGVGDEKLFF. As DNA, the CDR3 is TGCGCCAGCAGCCAAGCGATTGGGGTCGGGGATGAAAAACTGTTTTTT.